This is a list of T cell receptor beta chains from one sample in a study of siplizumab effects on memory and regulatory T cells. Libraries were prepared by immunoSEQ multiplex PCR; TCRdb keeps only in-frame clonotypes and omits some of them. The data show about 100,000 clones, around 93% seen once. Sequencing was performed on non-Treg CD4+ T cells sorted from blood. Receptor source: a human donor in good health. The CDR3 runs from the conserved cysteine through the conserved F or W. The D gene is left open where the match is weak. The size entry is marked missing in some rows and otherwise reads once, few, many or a size class.

DNA: TGTGCCAGCACTCCCAGCGGGAGGGCGTACGAGCAGTACTTC
CDR3: CASTPSGRAYEQYF
V: TRBV6-1
D: TRBD2
size: .
J: TRBJ2-7

DNA: TGTGCCAGCAGCGTTGCAGGGACTAATGAAAAACTGTTTTTT
CDR3: CASSVAGTNEKLFF
V: TRBV9
D: .
size: .
J: TRBJ1-4

DNA: TGCGCCAGCAGCTTGCAACAGGGGGCGCAGGCTGAAGCTTTCTTT
CDR3: CASSLQQGAQAEAFF
V: TRBV5-1
D: TRBD1
size: .
J: TRBJ1-1

DNA: TGTGCCAGCAGCTCCCGGACACAGCTTAATGAAAAACTGTTTTTT
CDR3: CASSSRTQLNEKLFF
V: TRBV7-9
D: .
size: .
J: TRBJ1-4

DNA: TGTGCCAGCAGCTTTGCTTCACGGGATTCTTACGAGCAGTACTTC
CDR3: CASSFASRDSYEQYF
V: TRBV7-8
D: .
size: .
J: TRBJ2-7

DNA: TGTGCCAGCAGACTAGCCCCGGGACGGAACTATGGCTACACCTTC
CDR3: CASRLAPGRNYGYTF
V: TRBV27
D: .
size: .
J: TRBJ1-2

DNA: TGTGCCGGCAGCTTAGAAGCAGGAATCTACGAGCAGTACTTC
CDR3: CAGSLEAGIYEQYF
V: TRBV11-1
D: .
size: .
J: TRBJ2-7

DNA: TGCGCCAGCAGCTTGGACAGGGTTAATGAAAAACTGTTTTTT
CDR3: CASSLDRVNEKLFF
V: TRBV5-1
D: .
size: .
J: TRBJ1-4

DNA: TGTGCCAGCAGCTTAGGGGGCGCGGGTTATGGCTACACCTTC
CDR3: CASSLGGAGYGYTF
V: TRBV5-6
D: TRBD1
size: few
J: TRBJ1-2

DNA: TGCGCCAGCAGCCTTCAACCGGGACCAGAAGGCACAGATACGCAGTATTTT
CDR3: CASSLQPGPEGTDTQYF
V: TRBV4-1
D: .
size: .
J: TRBJ2-3

DNA: TGTGCCAGCAGCAGACTGGGAGACGAGCAGTACTTC
CDR3: CASSRLGDEQYF
V: TRBV11-2
D: .
size: once
J: TRBJ2-7

DNA: TGTGCCAGTAGTAAGGCGGGAGGGCCAGGTGAGCAGTTCTTC
CDR3: CASSKAGGPGEQFF
V: TRBV19
D: TRBD2
size: .
J: TRBJ2-1

DNA: TGTGCCAGCAGCGACCAAGAGACCCAGTACTTC
CDR3: CASSDQETQYF
V: TRBV5-6
D: .
size: .
J: TRBJ2-5

DNA: TGTGCCAGTAGTATCTCGGCTGGAAACACCATATATTTT
CDR3: CASSISAGNTIYF
V: TRBV19
D: .
size: .
J: TRBJ1-3

DNA: TGTGCCAGCACCCTAAGCGAACCAGACACAGATACGCAGTATTTT
CDR3: CASTLSEPDTDTQYF
V: TRBV2
D: .
size: .
J: TRBJ2-3

DNA: TGTGCCAGCAGTTTAGGGGGCCTGCGGGGCACTGAAGCTTTCTTT
CDR3: CASSLGGLRGTEAFF
V: TRBV27
D: .
size: .
J: TRBJ1-1

DNA: TGTGCCAGTAGGCGGGGACAGGGGATCCACAATGAGCAGTTCTTC
CDR3: CASRRGQGIHNEQFF
V: TRBV19
D: TRBD1
size: .
J: TRBJ2-1

DNA: TGCGCCAGCAGCCAAGATGGATGGGGAACAGATACGCAGTATTTT
CDR3: CASSQDGWGTDTQYF
V: TRBV4-1
D: .
size: .
J: TRBJ2-3

DNA: TGTGCCAGCAGCCTAAATTACAGGGGACCCTCCTACGAGCAGTACTTC
CDR3: CASSLNYRGPSYEQYF
V: TRBV13
D: TRBD1
size: .
J: TRBJ2-7

DNA: TGTGCCAGCATGGGGACAGGGGATTCTGAAGCTTTCTTT
CDR3: CASMGTGDSEAFF
V: TRBV27
D: TRBD1
size: .
J: TRBJ1-1

DNA: TGTGCCAGCACCCCAAGTCGGATGAACACTGAAGCTTTCTTT
CDR3: CASTPSRMNTEAFF
V: TRBV6-5
D: .
size: once
J: TRBJ1-1

DNA: TGTGCCAGCAGCCCTACCCGGGTCGGGCGGGAGGGCGTATACGAGCAGTACTTC
CDR3: CASSPTRVGREGVYEQYF
V: TRBV7-9
D: TRBD2
size: .
J: TRBJ2-7

DNA: TGTGCCAGCAGTTACACGAGAAGCTCTGGAAACACCATATATTTT
CDR3: CASSYTRSSGNTIYF
V: TRBV6-5
D: .
size: .
J: TRBJ1-3

DNA: TGTGCCAGCAGCTTAGAGTGGCCAGTCTACGAGCAGTACTTC
CDR3: CASSLEWPVYEQYF
V: TRBV7-8
D: .
size: .
J: TRBJ2-7

DNA: TGTGCCAGCAGCGACACTATCAAGTGGTCTACGCAGTATTTT
CDR3: CASSDTIKWSTQYF
V: TRBV7-8
D: .
size: .
J: TRBJ2-3

DNA: TGTGCCAGCCGCGGACAGGGGGCTTCTAATGAAAAACTGTTTTTT
CDR3: CASRGQGASNEKLFF
V: TRBV27
D: TRBD1
size: .
J: TRBJ1-4

DNA: TGTGCCAGCTCATTCAGGACTAGCGGGAGCACAGATACGCAGTATTTT
CDR3: CASSFRTSGSTDTQYF
V: TRBV18
D: TRBD2
size: .
J: TRBJ2-3

DNA: TGTGCCAGCAGCTTAGCGGGATCTAGCGGGAGATTCAGGTTCTTC
CDR3: CASSLAGSSGRFRFF
V: TRBV7-2
D: TRBD2
size: .
J: TRBJ2-1

DNA: TGTGCCAGCAGCTTAGATAGCGGGAGTTCTCTTGATCAGTTCTTC
CDR3: CASSLDSGSSLDQFF
V: TRBV7-2
D: TRBD2
size: .
J: TRBJ2-1

DNA: TGTGCCAGCACCCCCGGGACAGCCCTCAATGAGCAGTTCTTC
CDR3: CASTPGTALNEQFF
V: TRBV2
D: TRBD1
size: .
J: TRBJ2-1

DNA: TGTGCCAGCAGCTTGGGACAGGGGGCTTTCAGCTATGGCTACACCTTC
CDR3: CASSLGQGAFSYGYTF
V: TRBV5-5
D: TRBD1
size: .
J: TRBJ1-2

DNA: TGTGCCAGCAGCTCCGGGGGGCCTTCTAATGAAAAACTGTTTTTT
CDR3: CASSSGGPSNEKLFF
V: TRBV7-9
D: .
size: once
J: TRBJ1-4

DNA: TGCGCCAGCAGTGCGAGACTAGCGGGAGGGCCCGCAGATACGCAGTATTTT
CDR3: CASSARLAGGPADTQYF
V: TRBV10-1
D: TRBD2
size: .
J: TRBJ2-3